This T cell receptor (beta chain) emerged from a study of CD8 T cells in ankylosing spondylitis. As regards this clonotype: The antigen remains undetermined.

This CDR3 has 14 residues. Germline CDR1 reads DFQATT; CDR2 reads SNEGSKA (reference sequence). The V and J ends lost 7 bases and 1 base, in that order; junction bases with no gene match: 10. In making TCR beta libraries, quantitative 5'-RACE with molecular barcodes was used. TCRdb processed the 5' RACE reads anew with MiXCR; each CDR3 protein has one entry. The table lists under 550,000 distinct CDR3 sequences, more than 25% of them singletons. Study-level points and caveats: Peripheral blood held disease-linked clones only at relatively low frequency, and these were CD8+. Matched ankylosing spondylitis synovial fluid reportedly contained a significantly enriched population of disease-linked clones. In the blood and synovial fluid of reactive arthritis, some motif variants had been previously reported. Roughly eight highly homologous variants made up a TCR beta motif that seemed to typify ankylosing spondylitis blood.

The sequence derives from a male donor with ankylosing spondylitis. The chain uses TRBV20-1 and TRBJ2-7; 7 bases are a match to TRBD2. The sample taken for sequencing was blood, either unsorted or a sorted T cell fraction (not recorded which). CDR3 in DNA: TGCAGTGGCGAGCGGGGCGCTCCTTCCTACGAGCAGTACTTC. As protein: CSGERGAPSYEQYF.